This T cell receptor (beta chain) was sequenced during a study of shared clonotypes between healthy human individuals. Sequencing was performed with immunoSEQ multiplex PCR; in TCRdb, only in-frame clones are kept and a portion is missing. The table has 2 million to 3 million clones, roughly 93% seen once; the top ten hold about 0.39%. The specimen was naive CD4+ T cells from PBMCs. Subset given: CD45RA+ positively selected. This sequence originates from a man between 18 and 29 years old in good health. Some clones in this sample may be carry-over from other donors' samples.

The CDR3 here is CASSYGTLDETQYF. In DNA, the CDR3 is TGCGCCAGCAGCTACGGGACTTTGGACGAGACCCAGTACTTC. The chain combines TRBV5-1 with TRBJ2-5, with D maybe TRBD2 (6 bases). Germline V gene lookup returns CDR1 SGHRS and CDR2 YFSETQ. This CDR3 spans 14 amino acids. V lost 3 bases to trimming and J lost 5 bases, with 14 bases between them.